This record looks at one T cell receptor beta chain sequence and its context. Its specificity is unknown. The sample belongs to a study of T cell responses to AZD1222 COVID-19 vaccine. Whole-study context: Doses given second, at about 4 or about 12 weeks, were pooled.

Whole-study findings and limits: As reported, nearly half of all spike-specific TCRs target variant regions that are unmutated. The breadth and depth of Spike-specific TCRs increased once two AZD1222 doses had been given. A mostly white British donor set with more females was recruited, and clonal diversity was possibly underestimated.

Here immunoSEQ multiplex PCR was the method, and the copy in TCRdb shows in-frame clones only, minus some. The data hold 130,000 or so clones, with around 94% observed a single time. The sequencing here drew on peripheral blood, taken on day 0 of AZD1222 vaccination. This receptor was identified in an adult in good health.

CDR3 in amino acids: CASSTVREGVYGYTF. For the CDR3, the DNA is TGTGCCAGTAGTACGGTGAGGGAGGGGGTCTATGGCTACACCTTC. V gene TRBV19 combines with J gene TRBJ1-2, with D possibly being TRBD1 (6 bases). CDR3 length: 15 amino acids. V was cut by 4 bases and J by 4 bases, with 16 bases left in between. The germline gives CDR1 LNHDA, CDR2 SQIVND (reference sequence). Drawing the rest from reference TRBV19 and TRBJ1-2, the complete variable domain is DGGITQSPKYLFRKEGQNVTLSCEQNLNHDAMYWYRQDPGQGLRLIYYSQIVNDFQKGDIAEGYSVSREKKESFPLTVTSAQKNPTAFYLCASSTVREGVYGYTFGSGTRLTVV.